The T cell receptor (beta chain) under discussion was sequenced for a study of vaccination effects on CD4 cells after COVID-19. Study as a whole: The median interval between the second dose and post-vaccine sampling was 72 days. Study-wide results and limits: Marked clonal contraction of infection- and vaccine-induced clones was seen late after vaccination.

ViraFEST used viral peptide pools to expand antigen-specific CD4+ T cells before sequencing. CD4+ T cell isolation took place after more than eight days of culture. BNT162b2 vaccine or mRNA-1273 vaccine was given to participants in two doses. Neither prior SARS-CoV-2 infection nor positive nucleocapsid antibodies were present in the vaccine recipients. This CDR3 has 15 residues. The V gene lost 7 bases and the J gene lost 1 base, with 16 bases spanning the gap. Germline CDR1 reads SNHLY; CDR2 reads FYNNEI. Repertoires were generated with immunoSEQ multiplex PCR, while TCRdb's copy carries only in-frame clones and drops some. The sample holds 60,000 to 85,000 clones, roughly 81% seen once. A note on this clone: What it recognizes is unknown.

The source of this sequence is a human donor who received a COVID-19 vaccine. The rearrangement links TRBV2 to TRBJ1-1; tentative D call: TRBD1 (6 bases). This sample comprised CD4+ T cells from PBMCs cultured with HCoV-229E spike peptides, obtained after COVID-19 vaccination. The DNA of the CDR3 is TGTGCCAGCACCCCCAGGGGCCGGGGGAACACTGAAGCTTTCTTT. Protein product: CASTPRGRGNTEAFF.